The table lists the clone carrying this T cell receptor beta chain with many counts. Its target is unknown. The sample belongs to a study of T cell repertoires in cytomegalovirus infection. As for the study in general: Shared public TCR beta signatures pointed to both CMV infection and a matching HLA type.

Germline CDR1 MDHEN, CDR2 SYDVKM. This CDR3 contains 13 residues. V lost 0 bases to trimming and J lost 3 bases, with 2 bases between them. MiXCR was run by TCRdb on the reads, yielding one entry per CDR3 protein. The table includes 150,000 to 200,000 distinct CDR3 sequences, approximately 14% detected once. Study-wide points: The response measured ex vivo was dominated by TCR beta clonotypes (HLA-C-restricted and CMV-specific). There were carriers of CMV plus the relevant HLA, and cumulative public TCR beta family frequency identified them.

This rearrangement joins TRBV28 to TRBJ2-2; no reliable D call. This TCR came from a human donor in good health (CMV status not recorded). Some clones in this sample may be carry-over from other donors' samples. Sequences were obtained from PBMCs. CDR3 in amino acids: CASSLWDTGELFF. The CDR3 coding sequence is TGTGCCAGCAGTTTATGGGACACCGGGGAGCTGTTTTTT.